The clone carrying this T cell receptor (beta chain) was detected only a few times. Its antigen is as yet unknown. Germline loops: CDR1 KGHDR, CDR2 SFDVKD. The CDR3 contains 13 residues. V was pared by 5 bases and J by 9 bases, with 6 bases of the junction left unmatched. Each CDR3 protein gets one entry after TCRdb re-called the RT-PCR reads with MiXCR. The sample shows hundreds of thousands of distinct CDR3 sequences, around 15% of them seen only once. This entry belongs to a study of response to subunit inactivated influenza vaccine. Overall study results and limits: New T cells are recruited in small numbers by each seasonal influenza vaccination, according to the authors' suggestion.

This chain connects TRBV24-1 to TRBJ2-1; TRBD2 matches at 7 bases. The receptor was isolated from a man aged 45-65 years who received an inactivated influenza vaccine. Source: PBMCs from blood, taken around 15 days before vaccination. This CDR3 reads CATSGGRAGEQFF. The DNA of the CDR3 is TGTGCCACCAGTGGGGGGAGGGCAGGTGAGCAGTTCTTC.